The 21 T cell receptor beta chains in this list originate from one sample, sequenced in a study of T cells in Graves' hyperthyroidism and ophthalmopathy. TCR beta CDR3 sequences were amplified from RNA transcripts. Researchers ran a first-round RT-PCR on the TCR CDR3 using the HTBI primer set. One entry per CDR3 protein, called by TCRdb with MiXCR from the multiplex PCR reads. The table has hundreds of thousands of distinct CDR3 sequences, 35% to 40% seen once. The specimen sequenced was blood. Receptors were obtained from a man in his late teens or twenties with Graves' hyperthyroidism.

This clonotype was recorded many times. The chain has TRBV20-1 and TRBJ2-7; no clear D. Trimming stripped 4 bases from V and 0 bases from J, with 4 bases between. Germline loops: CDR1 DFQATT, CDR2 SNEGSKA (reference sequence). This CDR3 has 11 amino acids. CDR3 in DNA: TGCAGTGCTACCGTCTCCTACGAGCAGTACTTC. Amino acids: CSATVSYEQYF.

Only a few counts were recorded for this clonotype. This sequence joins TRBV2 and TRBJ2-2; no firm D call. The CDR3 covers 12 residues. Trimming stripped 7 bases from V and 6 bases from J, with 9 bases between. The germline gives CDR1 SNHLY, CDR2 FYNNEI. The CDR3 DNA follows: TGTGCCAGCATCCCCGGCCCCGGGGAGCTGTTTTTT. Translated, it gives CASIPGPGELFF. Full variable domain (missing parts from reference TRBV2 and TRBJ2-2): EPEVTQTPSHQVTQMGQEVILRCVPISNHLYFYWYRQILGQKVEFLVSFYNNEISEKSEIFDDQFSVERPDGSNFTLKIRSTKLEDSAMYFCASIPGPGELFFGEGSRLTVL.

This clonotype has just a few counts. This chain joins TRBV5-6 and TRBJ1-6; D is undetermined. CDR1 and CDR2 from the germline V gene are SGHDT and YYEEEE. This CDR3 is built from 15 residues. The ends were cut back, 4 bases at V and 4 bases at J, with 12 bases in the middle. DNA for the CDR3: TGTGCCAGCAGCAGGGAGGTACAATATAATTCACCCCTCCACTTT. Its translation is CASSREVQYNSPLHF.

On this clonotype itself: The junction departs from germline at one end; a sequencing error may be responsible. The V gene is TRBV19, the J gene TRBJ2-5, with D possibly being TRBD1 or TRBD2 (5 bases each). Germline V gene data show CDR1 as LNHDA and CDR2 as SQIVND (reference sequence). CDR3 length equals 14 residues. CDR3 nucleotides: TGTGCCAGTAGTACAGGACCTACCAGGGAGACCCGGTACTTC. Protein sequence: CASSTGPTRETRYF.

There are a few counts of this clonotype. The genes are TRBV7-3 and TRBJ2-2; TRBD2 matches at 13 bases. This CDR3 has 17 residues. Germline loops: CDR1 SGHTA, CDR2 FQGTGA. Germline trimming cut 4 bases from V and 6 bases from J; bases unmatched to any gene: 8. CDR3 nucleotides: TGTGCCAGCAGCTCGCTCGGACTAGCGGGAGTCCCCGGGGAGCTGTTTTTT. It codes for CASSSLGLAGVPGELFF.

This clonotype was detected only a few times. This sequence may be a read error, since a much larger clone differs from it by one base. The CDR3 region is CAISGEPVGETQYF. The CDR3 coding sequence is TGTGCCATCAGTGGTGAGCCAGTGGGGGAGACCCAGTACTTC. This chain links TRBV6-5 with TRBJ2-5; no definite D call. The CDR3 runs to 14 residues. Germline CDR1 MNHEY, CDR2 SVGAGI.

The sample holds a few counts of this clonotype. The rearrangement joins TRBV5-1 to TRBJ2-6; possible D gene TRBD1, 6 bases. Trimming took 4 bases from V and 0 from J, leaving 17 bases between them. Looked up from germline, CDR1 is SGHRS and CDR2 is YFSETQ. The CDR3 totals 18 residues. The CDR3 spells CASSTPQGNPSGANVLTF. DNA for the CDR3: TGCGCCAGCAGCACCCCACAGGGCAACCCCTCTGGGGCCAACGTCCTGACTTTC.

The sample holds a few counts of this clonotype. V and J are TRBV5-1 and TRBJ1-1, with TRBD1 matching over 7 bases. J gave up 3 bases and V 0 bases, and 8 bases lay outside the gene matches. Germline lookup yields CDR1 SGHRS and CDR2 YFSETQ. This CDR3 has 16 residues. CDR3 nucleotides: TGCGCCAGCAGCTTGGTCGGGGACAGACGGGACACTGAAGCTTTCTTT. It is translated as CASSLVGDRRDTEAFF.

This clonotype was recorded many times. The chain carries TRBV10-3 and TRBJ1-5, with D unclear. CDR1 is ENHRY and CDR2 is SYGVKD in the germline V gene. V was trimmed by 2 bases and J by 0 bases, leaving 8 bases between them. CDR3 length: 15 residues. The CDR3: CAISEETVSNQPQHF. The DNA for the CDR3 is TGTGCCATCAGTGAGGAAACAGTTAGCAATCAGCCCCAGCATTTT.

The chain uses TRBV7-8 and TRBJ2-7; 8 nucleotides agree with TRBD2. The CDR3 sequence is 15 residues long. V shed 5 bases, J shed 7 bases, and the junction held 13 bases outside the gene matches. The germline gives CDR1 SGHVS, CDR2 FQNEAQ. CDR3 sequence reads: CASSVSTGGLGEQYF. Written as DNA, the CDR3 is TGTGCCAGCAGCGTTAGTACGGGAGGGCTTGGGGAGCAGTACTTC.

This clonotype was counted ten times or more. The rearrangement uses TRBV20-1 and TRBJ1-2, with TRBD1 matching over 9 bases. Germline CDR1 and CDR2: DFQATT and SNEGSKA (reference sequence). This CDR3 is 13 amino acids long. The ends lost 5 bases at V and 4 bases at J; junction bases unmatched: 5. CDR3 region: CSASDRGTYGYTF. The CDR3, as DNA: TGCAGTGCTTCGGACAGGGGAACCTATGGCTACACCTTC.

In its sample, this clonotype was seen a few times. J is TRBJ1-3 and V is TRBV7-9; D not resolved. The CDR3 totals 14 residues. CDR1 and CDR2 from the germline V gene are SEHNR and FQNEAQ (reference sequence). V lost 7 bases and J lost 3, with 13 bases in between. For the CDR3, the DNA is TGTGCCAGCAAAGCAGCAAAGGATGGAAACACCATATATTTT. Translated, it gives CASKAAKDGNTIYF.

The J gene is TRBJ2-5, the V gene TRBV2; D is possibly TRBD2 (5 bases). CDR3 length: 14 amino acids. Per the germline V gene, CDR1 is SNHLY and CDR2 is FYNNEI. V dropped 6 bases and J dropped 9 bases, with 20 bases sitting between them. CDR3 sequence (DNA): TGTGCCAGCAGCCCGGGGAGATCGAATCAGCCCCAGTACTTC. Amino acid sequence: CASSPGRSNQPQYF. The full variable domain, completed using reference TRBV2 and TRBJ2-5, is EPEVTQTPSHQVTQMGQEVILRCVPISNHLYFYWYRQILGQKVEFLVSFYNNEISEKSEIFDDQFSVERPDGSNFTLKIRSTKLEDSAMYFCASSPGRSNQPQYFGPGTRLLVL.

This chain joins TRBV9 and TRBJ2-7; D is perhaps TRBD2 (5 bases). Trimming cost V 4 bases and J 2 bases, with 13 bases left between them. Germline CDR1 reads SGDLS; CDR2 reads YYNGEE. This CDR3 contains 14 residues. CDR3: CASSPDWAPYEQYF. Here the CDR3 DNA reads TGTGCCAGCAGCCCGGACTGGGCCCCCTACGAGCAGTACTTC.

This clonotype was seen at least ten times. In DNA form, the CDR3 reads TGCAGTGCTGGCTGGGAGCGGGAGGGTTCCTACGAGCAGTACTTC. This gives the protein CSAGWEREGSYEQYF. The V gene is TRBV20-1, the J gene TRBJ2-7, with 10 bases lining up with TRBD2. The CDR3 has 15 amino acids. Germline V gene sequence: CDR1 DFQATT, CDR2 SNEGSKA (reference sequence). V trimming: 5 bases; J trimming: 1 base; junction bases outside the gene matches: 8.

The table lists this clonotype with many counts. The chain uses TRBV5-1 and TRBJ1-5, with D maybe TRBD1 (6 bases). CDR3 length: 15 amino acids. V was clipped by 1 base and J by 6 bases, with 14 bases between them. CDR1 is SGHRS, CDR2 YFSETQ, per germline. Here the CDR3 DNA reads TGCGCCAGCAGCTTGTCCGGGACGACAGGTCAGCCCCAGCATTTT. Protein sequence: CASSLSGTTGQPQHF. The full variable domain, with the rest looked up from reference TRBV5-1 and TRBJ1-5, is KAGVTQTPRYLIKTRGQQVTLSCSPISGHRSVSWYQQTPGQGLQFLFEYFSETQRNKGNFPGRFSGRQFSNSRSEMNVSTLELGDSALYLCASSLSGTTGQPQHFGDGTRLSIL.

This clonotype was seen a few times. The rearrangement uses TRBV12-3 or TRBV12-4 and TRBJ1-2; no firm D call. This CDR3 is 13 amino acids long. With 5 bases removed from V and 5 bases from J, the gap between germline ends came to 12 bases. The CDR3 DNA follows: TGTGCCAGCAGTCCCCTGGTGGAGTATGGCTACACCTTC. Translated, it gives CASSPLVEYGYTF.

The table lists this clonotype with many counts. The V gene is TRBV19, the J gene TRBJ1-1; D not resolved. This CDR3 region has 14 residues. Trimming stripped 3 bases from V and 2 bases from J, with 10 bases between. CDR1 is LNHDA and CDR2 is SQIVND in the germline V gene (reference sequence). This chain's CDR3 is CASSIGPINTEAFF. The CDR3, as DNA: TGTGCCAGTAGTATTGGACCGATTAACACTGAAGCTTTCTTT.

This clonotype has a count of ten or more. The V and J genes are TRBV19 and TRBJ2-2; D is uncertain. The CDR3 extends over 14 amino acids. Looked up from germline, CDR1 is LNHDA and CDR2 is SQIVND (reference sequence). The V gene lost 0 bases and the J gene lost 5 bases, with 7 bases spanning the gap. The CDR3 protein is CASSIDSVTGELFF. DNA of the CDR3: TGTGCCAGTAGTATAGATTCAGTAACCGGGGAGCTGTTTTTT.

This chain joins TRBV7-9 and TRBJ2-7; D is tentatively TRBD1 or TRBD2 (5 bases each). V lost 3 bases and J 1 base, leaving 13 bases between the germline ends. Germline assignment: CDR1 SEHNR and CDR2 FQNEAQ (reference sequence). This CDR3 spans 15 amino acids. The CDR3: CASSLNLGDSYEQYF. The CDR3 DNA reads TGTGCCAGCAGCTTGAATCTGGGGGATTCCTACGAGCAGTACTTC.

The chain joins TRBV7-2 to TRBJ1-1, with 10 bases matching TRBD1. V lost 2 bases and J lost 5; bases outside the gene matches: 14. CDR1 SGHTA and CDR2 FQGNSA come from the germline V gene. The CDR3 covers 18 residues. The CDR3 here is CASSLTIGRGQGLTEAFF. CDR3 coding DNA: TGTGCCAGCAGCTTAACAATAGGCAGGGGACAGGGGTTAACTGAAGCTTTCTTT. Looking up the rest from reference TRBV7-2 and TRBJ1-1 gives the full variable domain: GAGVSQSPSNKVTEKGKDVELRCDPISGHTALYWYRQSLGQGLEFLIYFQGNSAPDKSGLPSDRFSAERTGGSVSTLTIQRTQQEDSAVYLCASSLTIGRGQGLTEAFFGQGTRLTVV.